This T cell receptor (beta chain) was identified in a study of blood T cells in healthy people across ages (dated by TCRdb to 2014 to 2015). Notes on the research overall: In model experiments, template switching captured about one uniquely barcoded TCR beta cDNA molecule for every two T cells. To avoid experimental bias, donors of different ages were distributed randomly across sequencing lanes. The study analyzed two additional independent replicas of 1 million unique cDNA reads from the same blood draw for two donors, one aged 18 to 30 and one aged 80 or older. Four age groups were formed from the donors: young (average approximately 15 years), middle-aged (just under 40), aged (approximately 60) and long-lived (around 82). Using deep sequencing normalized with unique cDNA molecular identifiers, the study measured how TCR beta repertoire diversity changes with age. On the study overall, not on this receptor specifically: Since profiling was done on bulk unsorted PBMCs, naive and antigen-experienced compartments could not be conclusively compared. As age increased, observed TCR beta diversity per million T cells dropped in a roughly linear way, and a significant reduction was already evident by age approximately 40. Donor CMV infection status was unknown, potentially confounding age-related changes in expanded clonotypes. Compared with the aged group, the long-lived group had more naive CD4+ T cells, fewer expanded clones and increased TCR diversity, a pattern suggesting age selection. Estimates of total diversity from one million sequenced T cells were regarded as lower bounds and underestimates. Observed TCR beta diversity correlated strongly with the percentage of naive T cells measured by flow cytometry.

CDR1 and CDR2 (SGHRS, YFSETQ) derive from the germline V gene. Relative to germline, V is 2 bases shorter and J is 2 bases shorter, with 11 bases between their ends. Including cysteine and phenylalanine, the CDR3 has 14 amino acids. This entry keeps only the CDR3 DNA: 42 bases, framed from base 1. The donors were roughly 39 Caucasian individuals from Russia, aged roughly 6 to 100 years, who were systemically healthy. Each donor gave ten milliliters of peripheral blood, collected into EDTA-treated Vacutainer tubes. Ficoll-Paque density-gradient centrifugation was used to isolate PBMCs, with at least 6 million per sample. Trizol reagent was used to extract total RNA from PBMCs, with at least 6 micrograms per sample. The percentages of naive CD45RAhigh/CD27high T cells were determined by flow cytometry on a PBMC aliquot from every donor. Library method: 5' RACE. Instrument used: Illumina HiSeq 2500. A second PCR of roughly 7 to 12 cycles was run with a J-beta primer mix and a sample-barcoded 5' primer. A unique molecular identifier was introduced onto each TCR beta cDNA molecule by a template-switch 5' adaptor carrying 12 random nucleotides. Each sample yielded at least 2.5 million CDR3-containing paired-end reads. First-strand cDNA synthesis was performed from all RNA using the Mint cDNA synthesis kit, with priming by a TRBC-specific oligonucleotide. Following uracil-DNA glycosylase treatment, a first 18-cycle PCR with universal primers M1SS and BC2_uni_R was performed on all cDNA. Concerning the study's data processing: Each sample was normalized by randomly selecting 1 million high-quality reads, each carrying a distinct molecular identifier. Reads sharing molecular identifiers were discarded rather than binned into consensus sequences. CDR3 identification, clonotype clustering and error correction used MiTCR with a Q25 quality threshold and the strictest error-elimination algorithm. Lower-bound total TCR beta diversity was estimated with a nonparametric unseen species model using Euler transformation. The public reads were run again by TCRdb, first through fastp at Q25 and then through MiXCR, and only productive beta chains were kept. Identical CDR3 protein sequences are pooled into one entry, listed with their most common genes and DNA. The V and J calls and clone size are TCRdb's, not the authors'. The sample table shows about 700,000 distinct CDR3 sequences, and approximately 30% are seen once. The biggest ten clones account for approximately 15% of the sample.

To note about this clonotype: The clone's antigen remains unknown. No much larger clonotype is one base removed from it; base qualities were not supplied.

The TCR comes from a woman aged 80 or over in good health. Donor details come from another sample of the same person, matched by shared clones. Recombination connected TRBV5-1 to TRBJ2-7, and the D gene may be TRBD1, 6 bases matching. The sequenced material came from blood. The CDR3 here reads CASSFSQGAYEQYF. The bases are TGCGCCAGCAGCTTTTCACAGGGAGCCTACGAGCAGTACTTC.